This record looks at one TCR beta chain sequence and its context. Some clones are missing from TCRdb's copy, which holds only in-frame ones; the method was immunoSEQ multiplex PCR. Of about 160,000 clones in the sample, 80% were seen once. These data are taken from a study of blood T cell repertoires in COVID-19. The CDR3 has 15 amino acids. Germline CDR1 reads MNHEY; CDR2 reads SVGAGI. Trimming cost V 0 bases and J 2 bases, with 10 bases left between them. The rearrangement uses TRBV6-5 and TRBJ1-2; TRBD1 might be the D (5 bases). The specimen sequenced was PBMCs or T cells enriched from blood (not recorded which). The clonotype was recovered from a woman aged 60-70 years who had recovered from COVID-19. CDR3 in amino acids: CASSYSPGVNYGYTF. The DNA for the CDR3 is TGTGCCAGCAGTTACTCGCCGGGGGTCAACTATGGCTACACCTTC.